A single T cell receptor beta chain is shown here with its context. With V trimmed by 3 bases and J by 3 bases, 5 bases remained unmatched. CDR1 and CDR2 (germline): MNHEY, SMNVEV (reference sequence). The CDR3 runs to 14 residues. This sample is drawn from a study of blood T cell repertoires in COVID-19. Study as a whole: Sources were T cells, B-cell-depleted T cells, or PBMCs; the material itself was cDNA or gDNA.

Here immunoSEQ multiplex PCR was the method, and the copy in TCRdb shows in-frame clones only, minus some. The sample includes roughly 55,000 clones, around 86% of them seen just once. Material: peripheral blood. The V call is TRBV27, the J call TRBJ2-7; 7 nucleotides match TRBD1. The sequence came from a man aged 45-65 years with active COVID-19. In DNA, the CDR3 is TGTGCCAGCAGTTTCGGGGCAGGGGGCTACGAGCAGTACTTC. It is translated as CASSFGAGGYEQYF.